This T cell receptor (beta chain) was profiled in a study of T cells in Graves' hyperthyroidism and ophthalmopathy. Amplified regions were TCR beta CDR3 sequences from RNA transcripts. Carried out on the TCR CDR3, a first-round RT-PCR used the HTBI primer set. TCRdb re-called the multiplex PCR reads through MiXCR, storing one row per CDR3 protein. The sample records hundreds of thousands of distinct CDR3 sequences, approximately 25% being singletons. In the case of this clonotype: Its antigen remains unidentified.

Individuals with ophthalmopathy presented a Clinical Activity Score of at least 3, a NOSPECS grade of at least 4 and a duration under 3 months. Patients having uncontrolled infection, another autoimmune disease, pregnancy or lactation were not included. Out of approximately 10 ml of fresh peripheral blood came the PBMCs. Unmatched junction bases numbered 8, after V lost 8 bases and J lost 4 bases. Germline assignment: CDR1 MNHNS and CDR2 SASEGT. The CDR3 sequence is 14 residues long. Study conclusions and caveats: Blood also contained most expanded thyroid clonotypes above 0.001.

Sequenced sample: blood. The genes are TRBV6-1 and TRBJ1-5; 7 bases line up with TRBD1. This TCR was sampled from a woman aged 30 to 39 with Graves' ophthalmopathy. CDR3 coding DNA: TGTGCCAGCCGGGGCGGACAGGTAAATCAGCCCCAGCATTTT. Protein sequence: CASRGGQVNQPQHF.